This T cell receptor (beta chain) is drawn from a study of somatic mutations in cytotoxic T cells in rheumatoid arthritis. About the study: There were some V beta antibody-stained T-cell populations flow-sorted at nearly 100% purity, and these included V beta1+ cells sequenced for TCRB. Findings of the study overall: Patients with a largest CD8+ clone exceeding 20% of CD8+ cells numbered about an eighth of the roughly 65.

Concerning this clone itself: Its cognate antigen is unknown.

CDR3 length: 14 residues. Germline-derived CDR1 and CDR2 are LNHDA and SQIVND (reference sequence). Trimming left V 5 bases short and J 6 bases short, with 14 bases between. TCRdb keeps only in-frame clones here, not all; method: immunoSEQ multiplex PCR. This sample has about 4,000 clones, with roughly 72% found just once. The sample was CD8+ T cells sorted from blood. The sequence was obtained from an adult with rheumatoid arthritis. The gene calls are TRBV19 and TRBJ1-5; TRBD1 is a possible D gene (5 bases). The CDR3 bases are TGTGCCAGTAGTCCAGGGTTTTTGGCTCAGCCCCAGCATTTT. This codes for CASSPGFLAQPQHF.